This entry lists 16 T cell receptor beta chains sequenced from one sample in a study of identical twins. TCRdb reprocessed the 5' RACE reads via MiXCR and lists one record per CDR3 protein. This sample has about 530,000 distinct CDR3 sequences, with about a fifth found just once. The same sample was also studied in work on yellow fever vaccine responses in identical twins.

Source material: CD4+ T cells sorted from blood. The source is a woman aged 18-29 years in good health.

A few counts support this clonotype. V is TRBV12-3 or TRBV12-4 and J is TRBJ1-1; TRBD1 aligns across 8 bases. This CDR3 has 15 amino acids. V shed 3 bases, J shed 4 bases, and the junction held 7 bases outside the gene matches. The CDR3 reads CASSLAYRGGTEAFF. Written as DNA, the CDR3 is TGTGCCAGCAGTTTGGCTTACAGGGGGGGCACTGAAGCTTTCTTT.

This chain joins TRBV6-1 and TRBJ2-7; D is undetermined. Germline CDR1 is MNHNS and CDR2 is SASEGT. The CDR3 has 15 amino acids. The V gene lost 2 bases and the J gene lost 6 bases, with 17 bases spanning the gap. The CDR3 DNA sequence: TGTGCCAGCAGTGAACAAGGTCCTGCCCATGGCGAGCAGTACTTC. This gives the protein CASSEQGPAHGEQYF.

With respect to this clonotype: As the CDR3 is not closed by the conserved phenylalanine or tryptophan, this likely results from a read error. The chain joins TRBV15 to TRBJ2-4; a possible D gene is TRBD2 (5 bases). The germline V gene has CDR1 LNHNV and CDR2 YYDKDF (reference sequence). There are 13 residues in the CDR3. Trimming removed 7 bases at V and 6 bases at J, with 13 bases between. In DNA, the CDR3 is TGTGCCACCACCTCGGACTGGACAAACATTCAGTACTCC. Protein sequence: CATTSDWTNIQYS.

The J gene is TRBJ1-4, the V gene TRBV6-2 or TRBV6-3; 8 positions match TRBD1. In germline, CDR1 is MNHEY, CDR2 SVGEGT. CDR3 length: 18 residues. V shed 3 bases and J 6 bases; nucleotides not matched to a gene: 15. CDR3 region: CASSYSTTPDRVDEKLFF. The DNA of the CDR3 is TGTGCCAGCAGTTATTCCACGACGCCGGACAGGGTCGATGAAAAACTGTTTTTT.

The CDR3 nucleotides read TGTGCCAGCAGTGACCTGCGGGCATACGAGCAGTACGTC. This translates into CASSDLRAYEQYV. V is TRBV2 and J is TRBJ2-7; tentative D call: TRBD2 (5 bases). CDR1 is SNHLY, CDR2 FYNNEI, per germline. The V gene lost 3 bases and the J gene lost 4 bases, with 10 bases spanning the gap. The CDR3 spans 13 residues.

This sequence joins TRBV12-3 or TRBV12-4 and TRBJ2-7; 7 bases fit TRBD1. V was clipped by 4 bases and J by 0 bases; unmatched bases: 12. The CDR3 spans 17 residues. CDR3 residues: CASSSTYTGQHSYEQYF. Written as DNA, the CDR3 is TGTGCCAGCAGTTCCACCTACACGGGACAGCACTCCTACGAGCAGTACTTC.

This chain joins TRBV6-1 and TRBJ2-3; D might be TRBD1 or TRBD2, each matching 5 bases. Germline CDR1 reads MNHNS; CDR2 reads SASEGT. This CDR3 is built from 12 residues. The V and J ends lost 8 bases and 6 bases respectively, with 12 bases between them. This CDR3 is CASAGAWDTQYF. For the CDR3, the DNA is TGTGCCAGCGCCGGGGCCTGGGATACGCAGTATTTT.

This clonotype occurred a few times. The chain uses TRBV10-3 and TRBJ1-5; 7 bases are a match to TRBD1. Looked up from germline, CDR1 is ENHRY and CDR2 is SYGVKD. V was pared by 10 bases and J by 6 bases, with 12 bases of the junction left unmatched. There are 14 residues in the CDR3. CDR3 nucleotides: TGTGCCACCTCTTCTGTGACAGGGTTTCAGCCCCAGCATTTT. Translating gives CATSSVTGFQPQHF.

This chain joins TRBV5-1 and TRBJ2-2; 9 bases are shared with TRBD1. V trimming: 4 bases; J trimming: 7 bases; junction bases outside the gene matches: 8. From germline, CDR1 is SGHRS and CDR2 YFSETQ. The CDR3 length is 15 residues. This CDR3 is CASSEVQGAGGELFF. The CDR3 nucleotides read TGCGCCAGCAGCGAAGTACAGGGGGCTGGCGGGGAGCTGTTTTTT.

The V and J genes are TRBV9 and TRBJ2-2; D may match TRBD1 or TRBD2 (5 bases each). The V gene lost 6 bases and the J gene lost 4 bases, with 13 bases spanning the gap. CDR1 and CDR2 from the germline V gene are SGDLS and YYNGEE. This CDR3 has 14 residues. The CDR3 nucleotides are TGTGCCAGCACGAGGGGAGAGGCCACCGGGGAGCTGTTTTTT. Protein: CASTRGEATGELFF.

This clonotype was seen only a few times. The V and J genes are TRBV20-1 and TRBJ2-7, with 7 bases aligning to TRBD1. Per the germline V gene, CDR1 is DFQATT and CDR2 is SNEGSKA (reference sequence). There are 13 residues in the CDR3. With 6 bases clipped from V and 3 bases from J, the junction kept 8 bases outside the gene matches. In nucleotides, the CDR3 is TGCAGTGCCAAGGGACAGCTAAACTACGAGCAGTACTTC. It yields the protein CSAKGQLNYEQYF.

The CDR3 loop is CASSSITGNTDTQYF. In DNA, the CDR3 is TGCGCCAGCAGTAGCATTACAGGGAACACAGATACGCAGTATTTT. This chain uses TRBV5-1 with TRBJ2-3, with TRBD1 as a possible D gene (6 bases). Germline V CDR1 and CDR2: SGHRS, YFSETQ. The germline V and J ends were trimmed by 5 bases and 2 bases, with 15 bases remaining between them. The CDR3 totals 15 residues.

The V gene is TRBV5-1, the J gene TRBJ1-2; 9 nucleotides agree with TRBD1. Trimming took 4 bases from V and 3 from J; bases not matched to a gene: 13. The CDR3 sequence is 17 residues long. CDR1 is SGHRS, CDR2 YFSETQ, per germline. The CDR3 spells CASSPTETGGGHYGYTF. In DNA, the CDR3 is TGCGCCAGCAGCCCAACCGAGACAGGGGGAGGCCACTATGGCTACACCTTC.

In this sample, this clonotype turned up a few times. V and J are TRBV12-3 or TRBV12-4 and TRBJ1-2; D remains unclear. Trimming pared 3 bases from V and 2 bases from J, leaving 10 bases between. The CDR3 sequence is 14 residues long. The CDR3 here is CASSLGRWNYGYTF. The CDR3 DNA is TGTGCCAGCAGTTTGGGCAGGTGGAACTATGGCTACACCTTC.

This clonotype turned up a few times. V is TRBV20-1 and J is TRBJ2-1; D possibly matches TRBD1 or TRBD2 (5 bases each). V dropped 5 bases and J dropped 4 bases, with 15 bases sitting between them. The length of the CDR3 is 14 residues. Germline V CDR1 and CDR2: DFQATT, SNEGSKA (reference sequence). CDR3 in amino acids: CSAQVGADYNEQFF. As DNA, the CDR3 is TGCAGTGCTCAAGTCGGGGCCGATTACAATGAGCAGTTCTTC.

J is TRBJ1-6 and V is TRBV24-1, with D perhaps matching TRBD1 (6 bases). There are 15 residues in the CDR3. V was cut by 9 bases and J by 7 bases, with 18 bases left in between. CDR1 KGHDR and CDR2 SFDVKD come from the germline V gene. The CDR3 region has the DNA TGTGCCACCTCTAACGGGGGCCCCGGCAATTCACCCCTCCACTTT. Its translation: CATSNGGPGNSPLHF.